These 4 T cell receptor beta chains originate from one sample sequenced in a study of blood T cell repertoires in COVID-19. Sequencing was performed with immunoSEQ multiplex PCR; in TCRdb, only in-frame clones are kept and a portion is missing. This repertoire shows roughly 160,000 clones, over 65% found once; its top ten account for about 3%. Sequencing was carried out using peripheral blood. These receptors were collected from a woman of 80 years or more with acute or convalescent COVID-19.

The chain joins TRBV7-2 to TRBJ1-2; no firm D call. Germline-derived CDR1 and CDR2 are SGHTA and FQGNSA. V was clipped by 1 base and J by 3 bases, with 15 bases between them. The CDR3 has 16 amino acids. The CDR3 region has the DNA TGTGCCAGCAGCTTAGGTTACTGGGGAGTTGACTATGGCTACACCTTC. This gives the protein CASSLGYWGVDYGYTF.

The chain couples TRBV5-4 to TRBJ2-7; possible D gene TRBD1, 6 bases. From germline, CDR1 is SGHNT and CDR2 YYREEE (reference sequence). This CDR3 is built from 13 residues. V shed 4 bases and J shed 1 base, with 9 bases lying between them. Written as DNA, the CDR3 is TGTGCCAGCAGCGACAGGAGGTCCTACGAGCAGTACTTC. Translated: CASSDRRSYEQYF.

The table lists this clone with a count of one. This rearrangement joins TRBV5-6 to TRBJ2-7, with 7 bases fitting TRBD1. This CDR3 is built from 15 residues. CDR1 SGHDT and CDR2 YYEEEE come from the germline V gene. The J segment lost 5 bases and the V segment lost 4 bases, leaving 12 bases of the junction unmatched. CDR3 sequence (DNA): TGTGCCAGCAGCCTTATCGACAGGGTAACCCACGAGCAGTACTTC. It specifies CASSLIDRVTHEQYF. The full variable domain, its missing parts supplied by reference TRBV5-6 and TRBJ2-7, is DAGVTQSPTHLIKTRGQQVTLRCSPKSGHDTVSWYQQALGQGPQFIFQYYEEEERQRGNFPDRFSGHQFPNYSSELNVNALLLGDSALYLCASSLIDRVTHEQYFGPGTRLTVT.

The CDR3 DNA sequence: TGTGCCAGCAGCGTAGGCCCTACTAGCACAGATACGCAGTATTTT. The encoded protein is CASSVGPTSTDTQYF. The chain combines TRBV9 with TRBJ2-3; D unclear. The CDR3 runs to 15 residues. The germline V and J ends were trimmed by 0 bases and 0 bases, with 8 bases remaining between them. The germline CDR1 and CDR2 sequences are SGDLS and YYNGEE.